This T cell receptor (beta chain) was identified during a study of CD8 T cells in Susac syndrome. Study-wide results and limits: It was acknowledged in the study that the number of individuals who were included in its TCR sequencing and HLA analysis was relatively small.

Germline V gives CDR1 SEHNR, CDR2 FQNEAQ (reference sequence). Trimming took off 5 bases at V and 4 bases at J, with 12 bases between the two ends. The CDR3 loop spans 14 amino acids. As concerns this clonotype: No antigen is known for it.

Reverse transcription of roughly 0.45 to 1 ug RNA was performed with random hexamers. TCRdb called the immunoSEQ multiplex PCR reads again in MiXCR, with one record for every CDR3 protein. The table lists about 160,000 distinct CDR3 sequences, around 94% of them singletons. The sequencing input was CD4+ T cells from PBMCs. The sequence derives from a human donor with multiple sclerosis. The rearrangement links TRBV7-9 to TRBJ1-3; tentatively, D is TRBD1 (5 bases). In DNA form, the CDR3 reads TGTGCCAGCAGCCGCCCGGGACCCGGAAACACCATATATTTT. Protein: CASSRPGPGNTIYF.